This T cell receptor beta chain emerged from a study of CD4 T cells in relation to SARS-CoV-2 and coronaviruses. Whole-study context: TCR beta CDR3s were sequenced after roughly 10-day antigen culture of PBMCs. The negative reference was HIV-1 Nef peptide pool or peptide-free culture.

Unexposed donor CD4+ T cells date from about 2011-2018, before the COVID-19 pandemic. CD4+ T cells were isolated from the cells after about ten days of culture. Testing used SARS-CoV-2 S/N and four cold-coronavirus spikes on unexposed-donor CD4+ T cells, cells permitting. Cultures received half-medium IL-2 refreshes on days 3 and 7. Comment on this clone: The antigen is not known.

Generated by immunoSEQ multiplex PCR, the TCRdb table keeps only in-frame clones and is missing some. Here the sample spans around 23,000 clones, around 76% being singletons. Germline CDR1 reads DFQATT; CDR2 reads SNEGSKA (reference sequence). Deletions cut 3 bases from V and 4 bases from J, with 13 bases between. CDR3 length equals 14 residues. What was sequenced was CD4+ T cells from PBMCs, cultured in vitro. The J gene is TRBJ2-1, the V gene TRBV20-1; D uncertain. The clonotype was recovered from a human donor in good health. The CDR3 sequence is CSASRDRIYNEQFF. CDR3 nucleotides: TGCAGTGCTAGTAGGGATCGGATATACAATGAGCAGTTCTTC.